The rows below give T cell receptor beta chains drawn from one sample of a study of cytomegalovirus exposure and HLA in healthy donors. Clones were sequenced by immunoSEQ multiplex PCR, and TCRdb holds only the in-frame ones, with some missing. The repertoire holds more than 110,000 clones, 80% to 85% seen once, with around 1.3% in the top ten. Sequenced input: PBMCs. These receptors came from a female donor in good health and CMV-seronegative. Both conserved end residues are part of each CDR3. The D gene is left open where the match is weak. The size of a clone is reported for some rows only, either as once, few or many, or as a class for expanded clones.

>TRBJ1-2|TRBV27|NA|NA
TGTGCCAGCAGAACCACGGCTCGGGATGGCTACACCTTC
CASRTTARDGYTF
>TRBJ2-7|TRBV18|NA|TRBD1
TGTGCCAGCTCACAGGGGGCAGGGTACGAGCAGTACTTC
CASSQGAGYEQYF
>TRBJ2-7|TRBV9|once|TRBD2
TGTGCCAGCAGCTTAGGACTAGCTGGCGGGTACGAGCAGTACTTC
CASSLGLAGGYEQYF
>TRBJ2-1|TRBV7-9|NA|NA
TGTGCCAGCAATTTGCAGGAAGGGGCCTACAATGAGCAGTTCTTC
CASNLQEGAYNEQFF
>TRBJ2-1|TRBV9|few|TRBD2
TGTGCCAGCAGCCTCGGGGCGGGAGGGCCCTCCAATGAGCAGTTCTTC
CASSLGAGGPSNEQFF
>TRBJ2-7|TRBV27|once|TRBD2
TGTGCCAGCAGTTTATCGGGCGGGAGTCGCGAGCAGTACTTC
CASSLSGGSREQYF
>TRBJ2-7|TRBV30|NA|NA
TGTGCCTGGAGTACATTCTCCTACGAGCAGTACTTC
CAWSTFSYEQYF
>TRBJ2-7|TRBV28|few|NA
TGTGCCAGCAGCGGGAGTAATTCCTACGAGCAGTACTTC
CASSGSNSYEQYF
>TRBJ2-1|TRBV19|few|TRBD1
TGTGCCAGTAGGGACAGGGCGGGATATGAGCAGTTCTTC
CASRDRAGYEQFF
>TRBJ2-5|TRBV7-9|NA|TRBD1
TGTGCCAGCAGCTCCAGGGACAGGAATATCCAAGAGACCCAGTACTTC
CASSSRDRNIQETQYF
>TRBJ1-1|TRBV27|once|NA
TGTGCCAGCAGTTTATCGAGCACGAACACTGAAGCTTTCTTT
CASSLSSTNTEAFF
>TRBJ2-1|TRBV28|few|TRBD2
TGTGCCAGCAGTATTAGCGGGAGTGTATACAATGAGCAGTTCTTC
CASSISGSVYNEQFF
>TRBJ1-5|TRBV19|NA|NA
TGTGCCAGTAGGCCAGGACAAAGCAATCAGCCCCAGCATTTT
CASRPGQSNQPQHF
>TRBJ2-5|TRBV4-1|NA|NA
TGCGCCAGCAGCCAAGATCCCCGGGAGTCAGAGACCCAGTACTTC
CASSQDPRESETQYF
>TRBJ2-5|TRBV20-1|NA|NA
TGCAGTGCTATACCCGAGGAGACCCAGTACTTC
CSAIPEETQYF
>TRBJ1-2|TRBV10-1|NA|NA
TGCGCCAGCAGTGCCCAGGGCTCCGGCTACACCTTC
CASSAQGSGYTF
>TRBJ2-1|TRBV27|NA|NA
TGTGCCAGCACCCCCAAGGTAGCGGAAATCTACAATGAGCAGTTCTTC
CASTPKVAEIYNEQFF